Below, 25 T cell receptor beta chains from the same sample are listed, as sequenced in a study of T-cell memory formation after mild COVID-19. TCRdb re-called the 5' RACE reads through MiXCR, storing one row per CDR3 protein. The sample lists approximately 430,000 distinct CDR3 sequences, 20% to 30% occurring once. Sequences were obtained from PBMCs or a T cell subset sorted from them (not recorded which). The receptor set was obtained from an adult woman who had mild COVID-19 (a few samples of this study predate the infection). Cell type and time point are not known.

In this sample, this clonotype turned up a few times. This chain links TRBV7-3 with TRBJ2-7; maybe TRBD1 (6 bases). Germline V gene sequence: CDR1 SGHTA, CDR2 FQGTGA. V was cut by 2 bases and J by 5 bases, with 16 bases left in between. The CDR3 consists of 15 residues. DNA of the CDR3: TGTGCCAGCAGCTTATTTGGGGGCGCGGCAGACGAGCAGTACTTC. It translates to CASSLFGGAADEQYF. The full variable domain, rest sourced from reference TRBV7-3 and TRBJ2-7, is GAGVSQTPSNKVTEKGKYVELRCDPISGHTALYWYRQSLGQGPEFLIYFQGTGAADDSGLPNDRFFAVRPEGSVSTLKIQRTERGDSAVYLCASSLFGGAADEQYFGPGTRLTVT.

This clonotype was observed a handful of times. This chain joins TRBV4-1 and TRBJ2-2, with 8 nucleotides matching TRBD2. The germline V gene encodes CDR1 MGHRA and CDR2 YSYEKL. The CDR3 covers 15 residues. Trimming took 4 bases from V and 5 from J; bases not matched to a gene: 6. Here the CDR3 reads CASSPRGDQTGELFF. The DNA for the CDR3 is TGCGCCAGCAGCCCGCGGGGGGATCAAACCGGGGAGCTGTTTTTT.

This clonotype was seen repeatedly, ten times or more. The gene calls are TRBV5-1 and TRBJ1-4; D remains unclear. Trimming removed 6 bases at V and 0 bases at J, with 15 bases between. This CDR3 is 16 amino acids long. The germline V gene encodes CDR1 SGHRS and CDR2 YFSETQ. CDR3 amino acids: CASNAGSGATNEKLFF. For the CDR3, the DNA is TGCGCCAGCAATGCGGGGTCCGGGGCAACTAATGAAAAACTGTTTTTT.

The V call is TRBV7-6, the J call TRBJ1-1; no firm D call. The V gene lost 2 bases and the J gene lost 1 base, with 11 bases spanning the gap. This CDR3 has 15 amino acids. In germline, CDR1 is SGHVS, CDR2 FNYEAQ. CDR3 residues: CASSLSQYQNTEAFF. The CDR3 coding sequence is TGTGCCAGCAGCTTATCGCAGTACCAGAACACTGAAGCTTTCTTT.

This clonotype appeared a few times. CDR3 region: CASSISGAEAFF. The CDR3 DNA reads TGTGCCAGTAGTATATCGGGGGCTGAAGCTTTCTTT. The chain carries TRBV19 and TRBJ1-1; D possibly corresponds to TRBD1 (5 bases). Germline values: CDR1 LNHDA, CDR2 SQIVND (reference sequence). Deletions cut 2 bases from V and 6 bases from J, with 7 bases between. The CDR3 extends over 12 amino acids.

This clonotype came up a few times. The V call is TRBV20-1, the J call TRBJ2-2; D gene uncertain. CDR1 and CDR2 (germline): DFQATT, SNEGSKA (reference sequence). The CDR3 is 14 residues long. Trimming removed 4 bases at V and 5 bases at J, with 14 bases between. This CDR3 is CSATFGAITGELFF. The CDR3 bases are TGCAGTGCTACTTTTGGAGCTATAACCGGGGAGCTGTTTTTT.

This clonotype was recorded once. The V gene is TRBV27, the J gene TRBJ2-2, with TRBD1 as a possible D gene (5 bases). The CDR3 length is 13 residues. V lost 6 bases and J lost 5, with 10 bases in between. Germline lookup yields CDR1 MNHEY and CDR2 SMNVEV (reference sequence). The CDR3 protein is CASRTVRTGELFF. CDR3 nucleotides: TGTGCCAGCAGGACAGTAAGGACCGGGGAGCTGTTTTTT.

A single count supports this clonotype. This rearrangement joins TRBV3-1 to TRBJ1-1; D is unclear. This CDR3 region has 13 residues. Between the trimmed V and J ends, which lost 2 bases and 3 bases, there was a span of 7 bases. The germline CDR1 and CDR2 sequences are LGHDT and YNNKEL (reference sequence). CDR3 bases: TGTGCCAGCAGCCAACTCTCTGACACTGAAGCTTTCTTT. The encoded protein is CASSQLSDTEAFF.

The chain recombines TRBV7-8 with TRBJ1-2; 8 positions match TRBD1. CDR1 SGHVS and CDR2 FQNEAQ come from the germline V gene. The CDR3 totals 18 residues. Trimming removed 2 bases from V and 6 bases from J; junction bases left unmatched: 17. As DNA, the CDR3 is TGTGCCAGCAGCTTATCCAGGTTTGCGAGACAGGGGATGGATGGCTACACCTTC. Its translation: CASSLSRFARQGMDGYTF.

The chain combines TRBV12-3 or TRBV12-4 with TRBJ1-1, with a possible D match to TRBD1 (5 bases). V was pared by 2 bases and J by 7 bases, with 14 bases between. This CDR3 contains 14 residues. The CDR3 loop is CASSLRGKSSEAFF. The CDR3 DNA is TGTGCCAGCAGTTTAAGGGGAAAGAGTAGTGAAGCTTTCTTT.

This clonotype showed up just a few times. The rearrangement uses TRBV7-9 and TRBJ1-5, with D unresolved. CDR3 length: 13 residues. CDR1 and CDR2 (germline): SEHNR, FQNEAQ (reference sequence). Trimming took 3 bases from V and 7 from J, leaving 10 bases between them. The CDR3 protein is CASSFGVLQPQHF. CDR3 DNA sequence: TGTGCCAGCAGCTTCGGGGTTCTACAGCCCCAGCATTTT. The whole variable domain, remainder taken from reference TRBV7-9 and TRBJ1-5, is DTGVSQNPRHKITKRGQNVTFRCDPISEHNRLYWYRQTLGQGPEFLTYFQNEAQLEKSRLLSDRFSAERPKGSFSTLEIQRTEQGDSAMYLCASSFGVLQPQHFGDGTRLSIL.

V and J are TRBV4-1 and TRBJ2-7; D not resolved. This CDR3 comprises 14 residues. Germline V gene lookup returns CDR1 MGHRA and CDR2 YSYEKL. The ends were cut back, 4 bases at V and 1 base at J, with 11 bases in the middle. In DNA form, the CDR3 reads TGCGCCAGCAGCCGTCAGGAAGAGTCCTACGAGCAGTACTTC. As protein: CASSRQEESYEQYF.

The chain recombines TRBV7-9 with TRBJ1-4, with D unresolved. Germline V gene data show CDR1 as SEHNR and CDR2 as FQNEAQ (reference sequence). The CDR3 loop spans 13 amino acids. V lost 2 bases and J lost 8, with 9 bases in between. This CDR3 is CASSLLGPEKLFF. CDR3 bases: TGTGCCAGCAGCTTATTGGGTCCAGAAAAACTGTTTTTT.

DNA for the CDR3: TGTGCCAGCAGTTTAGCGCGGACTAACCTACTTGGCTACACCTTC. Its translation: CASSLARTNLLGYTF. The chain employs TRBV12-3 or TRBV12-4 and TRBJ1-2; D is ambiguous. The V end lost 0 bases, the J end lost 7 bases, and 15 bases lay between the germline ends. CDR3 length equals 15 residues.

V usage is TRBV12-3 or TRBV12-4 and J usage is TRBJ1-2; 7 nucleotides align to TRBD1. After removal of 5 bases from V and 4 bases from J, the junction contained 10 bases not matched to a gene. The CDR3 consists of 15 residues. DNA for the CDR3: TGTGCCAGCAGTAAGCGGACAGGAGGGGTCTATGGCTACACCTTC. Encoded protein: CASSKRTGGVYGYTF.

In this sample, this clonotype turned up a few times. The chain combines TRBV7-2 with TRBJ2-3; 9 nucleotides align to TRBD1. V lost 2 bases, J lost 5 bases, and 2 bases stayed unmatched. Germline V gives CDR1 SGHTA, CDR2 FQGNSA. There are 14 residues in the CDR3. DNA of the CDR3: TGTGCCAGCAGCTTAATGGACAGGGGAGATACGCAGTATTTT. This codes for CASSLMDRGDTQYF. Full variable domain (rest looked up from reference TRBV7-2 and TRBJ2-3): GAGVSQSPSNKVTEKGKDVELRCDPISGHTALYWYRQSLGQGLEFLIYFQGNSAPDKSGLPSDRFSAERTGGSVSTLTIQRTQQEDSAVYLCASSLMDRGDTQYFGPGTRLTVL.

The chain joins TRBV7-8 to TRBJ2-1; 9 positions match TRBD1. This CDR3 spans 15 amino acids. Trimming cost V 5 bases and J 5 bases; bases outside gene matches: 7. The V gene's germline CDR1 is SGHVS and CDR2 FQNEAQ. Here the CDR3 DNA reads TGTGCCAGCAGCCCCTGGACAGGGGCCGACAATGAGCAGTTCTTC. It translates to CASSPWTGADNEQFF.

There are a few counts of this clonotype. This sequence joins TRBV2 and TRBJ2-2; D gene ambiguous. CDR1 SNHLY and CDR2 FYNNEI come from the germline V gene. Trimming left V 6 bases short and J 7 bases short, with 9 bases between. The CDR3 runs to 12 residues. CDR3 coding DNA: TGTGCCAGCAGGCGGTTAGGCGGGGAGCTGTTTTTT. As protein: CASRRLGGELFF.

The genes are TRBV4-1 and TRBJ2-1; TRBD2 matches at 10 bases. There are 20 residues in the CDR3. Germline lookup yields CDR1 MGHRA and CDR2 YSYEKL. J gave up 1 base and V 1 base, and 13 bases lay outside the gene matches. CDR3 residues: CASSQVPAGGRYKSYNEQFF. In DNA, the CDR3 is TGCGCCAGCAGCCAAGTGCCAGCGGGGGGGCGGTATAAGTCCTACAATGAGCAGTTCTTC.

V gene TRBV7-3 combines with J gene TRBJ1-2; D unresolved. Trimming removed 2 bases from V and 5 bases from J, with 9 bases in between. The CDR3 extends over 13 amino acids. CDR1 and CDR2 from the germline V gene are SGHTA and FQGTGA. CDR3 sequence: CASSLYVQYGYTF. The CDR3 DNA reads TGTGCCAGCAGCTTATACGTCCAATATGGCTACACCTTC. The entire variable domain, with the rest obtained from reference TRBV7-3 and TRBJ1-2, is as follows: GAGVSQTPSNKVTEKGKYVELRCDPISGHTALYWYRQSLGQGPEFLIYFQGTGAADDSGLPNDRFFAVRPEGSVSTLKIQRTERGDSAVYLCASSLYVQYGYTFGSGTRLTVV.

This clonotype appeared a few times. J is TRBJ2-5 and V is TRBV11-2; no reliable D call. Trimming took 1 base from V and 5 from J, leaving 8 bases between them. The CDR3 covers 13 residues. Germline CDR1 and CDR2: SGHAT and FQNNGV. The CDR3 coding sequence is TGTGCCAGCAGCTTAGTAGCAAAGGAGACCCAGTACTTC. This gives the protein CASSLVAKETQYF.

This clonotype was detected only a few times. The J gene is TRBJ2-2, the V gene TRBV4-1; D not certain. The length of the CDR3 is 17 residues. Trimming took off 1 base at V and 6 bases at J, with 18 bases between the two ends. The germline V gene has CDR1 MGHRA and CDR2 YSYEKL. The DNA of the CDR3 is TGCGCCAGCAGCCAAGGACCCCTGGCTGGGATCCCCGGGGAGCTGTTTTTT. Amino acid sequence: CASSQGPLAGIPGELFF.

The V call is TRBV27, the J call TRBJ1-2; TRBD1 matches at 10 bases. CDR1 MNHEY and CDR2 SMNVEV come from the germline V gene (reference sequence). This CDR3 spans 15 amino acids. J was trimmed by 3 bases and V by 4 bases; bases with no gene match: 5. Written as DNA, the CDR3 is TGTGCCAGCAGTTCGGGACAGGGGTTTGACTATGGCTACACCTTC. Its translation: CASSSGQGFDYGYTF.

Many counts were recorded for this clonotype. This chain joins TRBV5-1 and TRBJ2-2; 7 bases are shared with TRBD1. Germline V gene lookup returns CDR1 SGHRS and CDR2 YFSETQ. V shed 0 bases and J 0 bases; nucleotides not matched to a gene: 2. The length of the CDR3 is 16 residues. The CDR3 is CASSLGGTANTGELFF. In nucleotides, the CDR3 is TGCGCCAGCAGCTTGGGGGGGACAGCGAACACCGGGGAGCTGTTTTTT.

V is TRBV6-5 and J is TRBJ2-2; unclear D gene. The CDR3 consists of 15 residues. Germline CDR1 MNHEY, CDR2 SVGAGI. The V and J ends lost 5 bases and 2 bases respectively, with 12 bases between them. This CDR3 reads CASSQQIINTGELFF. CDR3 DNA: TGTGCCAGCAGTCAACAGATCATCAACACCGGGGAGCTGTTTTTT.